The T cell receptor beta chain described here comes from a study of blood T cell repertoires in COVID-19. Looking at the study overall: Samples representing acute and convalescent COVID-19 were sourced from the United States, Italy and Spain. T cells, B-cell-depleted T cells, or PBMCs supplied cDNA or gDNA.

Sequencing was performed with immunoSEQ multiplex PCR; in TCRdb, only in-frame clones are kept and a portion is missing. The table records around 500,000 clones, approximately 85% of them present only once. The germline V and J ends were trimmed by 6 bases and 2 bases, with 10 bases remaining between them. The CDR3 contains 13 residues. Germline V gene data show CDR1 as LNHDA and CDR2 as SQIVND (reference sequence). The sequenced sample was peripheral blood. The receptor was isolated from a human donor in a cohort sampled during active COVID-19. The V call is TRBV19, the J call TRBJ1-1, with D maybe TRBD1 (5 bases). CDR3 sequence: CASRGGVNTEAFF. DNA for the CDR3: TGTGCCAGTAGGGGAGGGGTAAACACTGAAGCTTTCTTT.